A selection of T cell receptor beta chains follows, all from one sample in a study of molecular identifiers for immune sequencing clone quantification. TCRdb independently ran MiXCR on the PCR reads; one entry per CDR3 protein. The data hold about 640,000 distinct CDR3 sequences, with approximately 20% observed a single time. Specimen: naive CD8+ T cells from blood, with Jurkat cell RNA spiked in. Source of these receptors: a human donor in good health. Some libraries in this study had Jurkat cell RNA spiked in. CDR3s include the opening cysteine and the closing phenylalanine or tryptophan. D genes are given only for firm matches. Expanded clones get a size class; other rows say once, few or many, or leave the size out.

d_call | cdr3_length | j_call | clone_size | v_call | cdr3_nt | cdr3_aa
TRBD2 | 15 | TRBJ2-3 | few | TRBV5-8 | TGTGCCAGCAGCGGGGGGACTAGCGGAGGAGATACGCAGTATTTT | CASSGGTSGGDTQYF
TRBD2 | 15 | TRBJ2-7 | many | TRBV9 | TGTGCCAGCAGCTTACTAGCGGGAGGAGGTTACGAGCAGTACTTC | CASSLLAGGGYEQYF
NA | 18 | TRBJ2-3 | many | TRBV5-1 | TGCGCCAGCAGCTTGGGCCCTTTGGCCGTCGGGACCACAGATACGCAGTATTTT | CASSLGPLAVGTTDTQYF
NA | 16 | TRBJ2-5 | few | TRBV4-2 | TGTGCCAGCAGCCAGGAACTACACGCATCCTTAAGGACCCAGTACTTC | CASSQELHASLRTQYF
NA | 16 | TRBJ1-1 | few | TRBV4-2 | TGTGCCAGCAGCCAAGAGACAGTAGGGGGGAACACTGAAGCTTTCTTT | CASSQETVGGNTEAFF
NA | 11 | TRBJ2-1 | many | TRBV29-1 | TGCAGCGTTGAACCGGGACTGCTCAACTTCTTC | CSVEPGLLNFF
NA | 16 | TRBJ2-3 | many | TRBV20-1 | TGCAGTGCTACAGCCGACAGGGAGGCTGCTACAGATACGCAGTATTTT | CSATADREAATDTQYF
NA | 15 | TRBJ2-4 | many | TRBV28 | TGTGCCAGCAGAAAGGGCCTGGGGGCCAAAAACATTCAGTACTTC | CASRKGLGAKNIQYF
TRBD1 | 18 | TRBJ2-2 | many | TRBV4-3 | TGCGCCAGCAGCCAATTGACCGGGACAGGGAAGAACACCGGGGAGCTGTTTTTT | CASSQLTGTGKNTGELFF
NA | 14 | TRBJ2-7 | few | TRBV14 | TGTGCCAGCAGCCTGGTGGTACACCCCTACGAGCAGTACTTC | CASSLVVHPYEQYF
NA | 11 | TRBJ2-6 | many | TRBV6-1 | TGTGCCAGCAGTGAAGGTCCCGTCCTGACTTTC | CASSEGPVLTF
NA | 14 | TRBJ2-7 | NA | TRBV15 | TGTGCCACCAGCAGAGTGGTTTCCTCCTACGAGCAGTACTTC | CATSRVVSSYEQYF
TRBD2 | 18 | TRBJ2-3 | many | TRBV7-6 | TGTGCCAGCAGCCCAACCCCCGCTAGCGGGGGTTGGGGAGATACGCAGTATTTT | CASSPTPASGGWGDTQYF
NA | 16 | TRBJ2-1 | NA | TRBV5-6 | TGTGCCAGCAGCTTGGATGAAGGGTCACCCTACAATGAGCAGTTCTTC | CASSLDEGSPYNEQFF